This is a list of T cell receptor beta chains from one sample in a study of OX40 agonist ivuxolimab in advanced cancers. Sequencing was performed with immunoSEQ multiplex PCR; in TCRdb, only in-frame clones are kept and a portion is missing. The sample includes about 63,000 clones, 85% to 90% seen only once; the top ten take less than 14%. The starting material was CD4+ or CD8+ T cells sorted from blood, obtained in a trial of the OX40 agonist ivuxolimab. The receptors derive from an adult with an advanced solid tumor such as melanoma, head and neck, liver or kidney cancer. The CDR3 runs from the conserved cysteine through the conserved F or W. A D gene is named only where the DNA matches it firmly. The size of a clone is reported for some rows only, either as once, few or many, or as a class for expanded clones.

j_call: TRBJ1-2
clone_size: once
d_call: .
v_call: TRBV28
cdr3_nt: TGTGCCAGCAGTTTAACGGCAGGGAACTATGGCTACACCTTC
cdr3_aa: CASSLTAGNYGYTF

j_call: TRBJ1-1
clone_size: .
d_call: .
v_call: TRBV5-8
cdr3_nt: TGTGCCAGCAGCTTGGCCGGGGGGAGAAGTGAAGCTTTCTTT
cdr3_aa: CASSLAGGRSEAFF

j_call: TRBJ1-2
clone_size: .
d_call: TRBD1
v_call: TRBV28
cdr3_nt: TGTGCCAGCAGTTTATGGGGGACAGGAAGGAGTGGCTACACCTTC
cdr3_aa: CASSLWGTGRSGYTF

j_call: TRBJ1-5
clone_size: .
d_call: .
v_call: TRBV19
cdr3_nt: TGTGCTACCAAAAACCTACAGGTTAGCAATCAGCCCCAGCATTTT
cdr3_aa: CATKNLQVSNQPQHF

j_call: TRBJ1-5
clone_size: .
d_call: .
v_call: TRBV6-1
cdr3_nt: TGTGCCAGCAGATGGTTGGGTCAGCCCCAGCATTTT
cdr3_aa: CASRWLGQPQHF

j_call: TRBJ2-3
clone_size: .
d_call: .
v_call: TRBV6-5
cdr3_nt: TGTGCCACCATGAGCGGGCGGGTAGATACGCAGTATTTT
cdr3_aa: CATMSGRVDTQYF

j_call: TRBJ1-2
clone_size: .
d_call: .
v_call: TRBV6-6
cdr3_nt: TGTGCCAGCAGCCCGACGGGGATAGGGTATGGCTACACCTTC
cdr3_aa: CASSPTGIGYGYTF

j_call: TRBJ2-7
clone_size: .
d_call: .
v_call: TRBV29-1
cdr3_nt: TGCAGCGTCTCCCAACAGGGCTACGAGCAGTACTTC
cdr3_aa: CSVSQQGYEQYF

j_call: TRBJ2-6
clone_size: .
d_call: .
v_call: TRBV11-2
cdr3_nt: TGTGCCAGCAACCCAGGGGCCAACGTCCTGACTTTC
cdr3_aa: CASNPGANVLTF

j_call: TRBJ1-2
clone_size: .
d_call: .
v_call: TRBV19
cdr3_nt: TGTGCCAGTTCAATGGGGCTTCTATTAGCTAACTATGGCTACACCTTC
cdr3_aa: CASSMGLLLANYGYTF

j_call: TRBJ1-3
clone_size: .
d_call: .
v_call: TRBV7-9
cdr3_nt: TGTGCCAGCAGCTTTGAGGGCGCTGGAAACACCATATATTTT
cdr3_aa: CASSFEGAGNTIYF

j_call: TRBJ2-2
clone_size: .
d_call: TRBD2
v_call: TRBV27
cdr3_nt: TGTGCCAGCAGTTTAAGAGTCTGGGGTGGAGCGGGAGAGACCGGGGAGCTGTTTTTT
cdr3_aa: CASSLRVWGGAGETGELFF

j_call: TRBJ1-2
clone_size: .
d_call: .
v_call: TRBV6-5
cdr3_nt: TGTGCCAGCAGTTCCGGGATGGGCTATGGCTACACCTTC
cdr3_aa: CASSSGMGYGYTF

j_call: TRBJ1-5
clone_size: .
d_call: .
v_call: TRBV5-8
cdr3_nt: TGTGCCAGCAGCTTGCTGGATGGCAATCAGCCCCAGCATTTT
cdr3_aa: CASSLLDGNQPQHF

j_call: TRBJ1-3
clone_size: .
d_call: .
v_call: TRBV6-5
cdr3_nt: TGTGCCAGCAGCCAGGGACCTCAAATTGGAAACACCATATATTTT
cdr3_aa: CASSQGPQIGNTIYF

j_call: TRBJ1-2
clone_size: .
d_call: TRBD1
v_call: TRBV2
cdr3_nt: TGTGCCAGCAGTACTGGACAGGCTTTTGGCTACACCTTC
cdr3_aa: CASSTGQAFGYTF

j_call: TRBJ1-4
clone_size: .
d_call: .
v_call: TRBV5-6
cdr3_nt: TGTGCCACCGTTACATTGGAACTGTTTTTT
cdr3_aa: CATVTLELFF

j_call: TRBJ2-7
clone_size: .
d_call: TRBD2
v_call: TRBV7-2
cdr3_nt: TGTGCCAGCATTTGGGGGACTAGCGGGAGGGAGATCTCCTACGAGCAGTACTTC
cdr3_aa: CASIWGTSGREISYEQYF

j_call: TRBJ1-1
clone_size: .
d_call: TRBD1
v_call: TRBV7-2
cdr3_nt: TGTGCCAGCAGCTTAGAGGACAGGGTTCGGAACACTGAAGCTTTCTTT
cdr3_aa: CASSLEDRVRNTEAFF

j_call: TRBJ1-1
clone_size: .
d_call: .
v_call: TRBV7-9
cdr3_nt: TGTGCCAGCAGCCCGACAGACAACACTGAAGCTTTCTTT
cdr3_aa: CASSPTDNTEAFF

j_call: TRBJ2-7
clone_size: .
d_call: .
v_call: TRBV2
cdr3_nt: TGTGCCAGCAGTAGCGACGGAATTAGCTACGAGCAGTACTTC
cdr3_aa: CASSSDGISYEQYF

j_call: TRBJ2-7
clone_size: .
d_call: .
v_call: TRBV11-1
cdr3_nt: TGTGCCAGCAGCTTAGCTGGTTTAGCTGGATCCTACGAGCAGTACTTC
cdr3_aa: CASSLAGLAGSYEQYF

j_call: TRBJ2-7
clone_size: .
d_call: .
v_call: TRBV6-1
cdr3_nt: TGTGCCAGCAGACCCCTAACCTACGAGCAGTACTTC
cdr3_aa: CASRPLTYEQYF